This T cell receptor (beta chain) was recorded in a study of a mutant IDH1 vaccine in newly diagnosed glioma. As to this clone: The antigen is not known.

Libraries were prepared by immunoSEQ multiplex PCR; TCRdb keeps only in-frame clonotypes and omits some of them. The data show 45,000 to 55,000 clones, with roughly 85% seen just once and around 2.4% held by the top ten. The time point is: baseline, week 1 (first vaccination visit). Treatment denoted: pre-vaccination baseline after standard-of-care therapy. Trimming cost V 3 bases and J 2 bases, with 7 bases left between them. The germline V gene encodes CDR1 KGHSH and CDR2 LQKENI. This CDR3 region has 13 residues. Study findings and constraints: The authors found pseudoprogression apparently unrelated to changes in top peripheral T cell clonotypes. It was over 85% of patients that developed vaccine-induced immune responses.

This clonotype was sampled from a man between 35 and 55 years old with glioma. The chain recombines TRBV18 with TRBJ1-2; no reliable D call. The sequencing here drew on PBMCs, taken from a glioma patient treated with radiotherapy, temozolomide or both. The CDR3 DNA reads TGTGCCAGCTCACCGGGAGGAAACTATGGCTACACCTTC. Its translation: CASSPGGNYGYTF.